This T cell receptor beta chain was recovered during a study of immune characterization of retroperitoneal liposarcoma. This clonotype was seen a handful of times. Germline loops: CDR1 MNHEY, CDR2 SMNVEV (reference sequence). CDR3 length: 12 residues. TCRdb reanalysed the PCR reads using MiXCR and keeps one entry per CDR3 protein. This repertoire shows about 9,500 distinct CDR3 sequences, 25% to 30% found once; its top ten account for approximately 8.2%. The specimen sequenced was tumor tissue. The source is a male donor with retroperitoneal liposarcoma. The V gene is TRBV27, the J gene TRBJ2-7; D remains unclear. The J call may be faulty, since TRBJ2-5 better matches the DNA end. The CDR3 protein is CASRRLQETQYF. CDR3 in DNA: TGTGCCAGTCGGCGGTTGCAAGAGACCCAGTACTTC.